This T cell receptor (beta chain) was captured by sequencing in a study of regulatory T cells in long-lasting Graves disease. The CDR3 consists of 15 residues. Trimming pared 7 bases from V and 2 bases from J, leaving 18 bases between. Germline-derived CDR1 and CDR2 are MNHNS and SASEGT. Building of the TCR beta libraries involved iRepertoire HTBI primers and Arm-PCR of CDR3 regions. TCRdb called the multiplex PCR reads again in MiXCR, with one record for every CDR3 protein. Of 420,000 or so distinct CDR3 sequences listed, about 15% were seen once; the top ten hold roughly 23%. Specified time point: newly diagnosed GD, antithyroid drugs for less than 3 months. Following extraction of RNA from PBMCs, that RNA was used to make the TCR library. Patient provenance is recorded as an endocrinology department in Xi'an, China. Points on this clonotype: Given a much more abundant clone one base away, this may be a read error. The conserved phenylalanine or tryptophan is not found at the CDR3 terminus, so this likely reflects a read error.

This same sample was also part of a study on T cells in Graves' hyperthyroidism and ophthalmopathy. Turning to that study: Before onset, ophthalmopathy was predicted by the model a median around 6 months earlier.

Sequences were derived from peripheral blood mononuclear cells (PBMCs), sampled at new diagnosis, from a patient treated with antithyroid drugs. The TCR originated in a young woman with Graves disease. The chain combines TRBV6-1 with TRBJ2-7; possibly TRBD2 for D (6 bases). In nucleotides, the CDR3 is TGTGCCAGCAACCTCCTGCGGGACTTAACCTACGAGCAGTACTCC. Translating it yields CASNLLRDLTYEQYS.